Listed below are T cell receptor beta chains from one sample, sequenced in a study of cytotoxic CD8 clonotypes in ibrutinib-treated CLL. Only in-frame clones appear in the TCRdb table, and some are missing; sequencing was by immunoSEQ multiplex PCR. The profile shows 160,000 or so clones, about 88% of them singletons. The sequencing used PBMCs, collected at disease progression, from a patient treated with ibrutinib. These receptors came from a human donor with chronic lymphocytic leukemia. Both conserved end residues are part of each CDR3. Fields, in order: D gene, V gene, clone size, J gene, CDR3 protein, CDR3 DNA. The D gene is left open where the match is weak. Some rows mark clone size as missing; the rest say once, few, many or name a class of expanded clone.

NA	TRBV30	NA	TRBJ2-3	CAWSVAGSPDTQYF	TGTGCCTGGAGTGTGGCAGGGTCCCCAGATACGCAGTATTTT
NA	TRBV14	NA	TRBJ2-1	CASSPGFREQFF	TGTGCCAGCAGTCCAGGGTTCCGGGAGCAGTTCTTC
TRBD2	TRBV11-1	NA	TRBJ2-7	CASSFRGSMYEQYF	TGTGCCAGCAGCTTCCGCGGGAGTATGTACGAGCAGTACTTC
NA	TRBV2	few	TRBJ2-7	CASSDPLTPTYEQYF	TGTGCCAGCAGTGACCCGTTGACACCAACCTACGAGCAGTACTTC
TRBD1	TRBV6-5	NA	TRBJ1-1	CASSYGQGGTEAFF	TGTGCCAGCAGTTACGGCCAGGGGGGGACTGAAGCTTTCTTT
NA	TRBV28	NA	TRBJ1-1	CASSERQITEAFF	TGTGCCAGCAGTGAACGACAGATCACTGAAGCTTTCTTT
NA	TRBV11-2	NA	TRBJ2-5	CASSSYVLSGWGPETQYF	TGTGCCAGCAGCTCTTACGTATTGTCCGGGTGGGGTCCAGAGACCCAGTACTTC
NA	TRBV15	NA	TRBJ2-1	CATSRAGDYNEQFF	TGTGCCACCAGCAGAGCGGGGGATTACAATGAGCAGTTCTTC
TRBD1	TRBV5-1	NA	TRBJ1-1	CASTRANRGHTEAFF	TGCGCCAGCACCCGGGCGAACAGGGGGCACACTGAAGCTTTCTTT
NA	TRBV7-2	NA	TRBJ2-2	CASSLRSATGELFF	TGTGCCAGCAGCTTAAGGTCAGCAACCGGGGAGCTGTTTTTT
NA	TRBV18	few	TRBJ1-5	CASSPSGGVYSNQPQHF	TGTGCCAGCTCACCCTCCGGGGGAGTCTATAGCAATCAGCCCCAGCATTTT
NA	TRBV28	NA	TRBJ1-1	CASSRLSDGTEAFF	TGTGCCAGCAGTCGCCTATCAGATGGTACTGAAGCTTTCTTT
NA	TRBV10-3	NA	TRBJ1-3	CAIRFNSGNTIYF	TGTGCCATCAGATTCAACTCTGGAAACACCATATATTTT
NA	TRBV2	NA	TRBJ2-1	CASRLLGNEQFF	TGTGCCAGCAGACTTTTGGGCAATGAGCAGTTCTTC
TRBD2	TRBV5-4	NA	TRBJ2-7	CASSWEAGANEQYF	TGTGCCAGCAGCTGGGAGGCGGGAGCCAACGAGCAGTACTTC
TRBD2	TRBV29-1	once	TRBJ2-3	CSVGLAGEGSTQYF	TGCAGCGTTGGACTAGCGGGAGAAGGTAGTACGCAGTATTTT
NA	TRBV28	NA	TRBJ2-7	CASIAGRVNEQYF	TGTGCCAGCATCGCAGGAAGGGTCAACGAGCAGTACTTC
NA	TRBV5-6	few	TRBJ1-2	CASSQTGRGISGYTF	TGTGCCAGCAGCCAAACAGGGCGGGGGATTTCTGGCTACACCTTC
TRBD1	TRBV5-1	NA	TRBJ1-1	CASSKAGTGATGTEAFF	TGCGCCAGCAGCAAGGCCGGGACAGGGGCGACGGGGACTGAAGCTTTCTTT
NA	TRBV5-5	NA	TRBJ1-1	CASSFDGSKAFF	TGTGCCAGCAGCTTCGACGGGTCAAAAGCTTTCTTT
TRBD2	TRBV30	NA	TRBJ2-7	CAWSVGGRRPYEQYF	TGTGCCTGGAGTGTCGGCGGGAGGAGGCCCTACGAGCAGTACTTC
TRBD1	TRBV5-6	few	TRBJ1-2	CASSSRPQGSFYGYTF	TGTGCCAGCAGCTCCCGTCCACAGGGGTCGTTCTATGGCTACACCTTC
NA	TRBV6-6	NA	TRBJ2-6	CASREVGRANVLTF	TGTGCCAGCAGGGAGGTGGGAAGGGCCAACGTCCTGACTTTC
NA	TRBV28	medium-sized	TRBJ2-3	CASSLPGTDTQYF	TGTGCCAGCAGTCTTCCAGGGACAGATACGCAGTATTTT
TRBD1	TRBV10-2	NA	TRBJ2-7	CASSDGPGQGRAYEQYF	TGCGCCAGCAGTGACGGCCCGGGACAGGGCAGGGCCTACGAGCAGTACTTC
TRBD2	TRBV5-1	NA	TRBJ2-1	CASSFRTSGRAPNEQFF	TGCGCCAGCAGCTTCCGTACTAGCGGGAGGGCCCCTAATGAGCAGTTCTTC
TRBD1	TRBV6-1	few	TRBJ1-2	CASGIQGAPSGYTF	TGTGCCAGTGGGATACAGGGGGCGCCTTCTGGCTACACCTTC
NA	TRBV29-1	NA	TRBJ2-7	CSVPKGGSTYEQYF	TGCAGCGTCCCGAAGGGGGGGTCGACCTACGAGCAGTACTTC
NA	TRBV5-1	NA	TRBJ2-2	CASSPTGKHTGELFF	TGCGCCAGCAGCCCAACAGGAAAACACACCGGGGAGCTGTTTTTT
TRBD2	TRBV27	NA	TRBJ2-3	CASSLGGTSGRSTDTQYF	TGTGCCAGCAGTTTGGGAGGGACTAGCGGGCGAAGCACAGATACGCAGTATTTT
TRBD2	TRBV27	NA	TRBJ2-1	CASSLSRIAGRRNNEQFF	TGTGCCAGCAGTTTATCGAGAATAGCGGGAAGACGAAACAATGAGCAGTTCTTC
TRBD1	TRBV5-1	NA	TRBJ2-7	CASSWVTGEDEQYF	TGCGCCAGCAGCTGGGTGACAGGGGAGGACGAGCAGTACTTC
NA	TRBV20-1	few	TRBJ1-2	CSAEWQLGYTF	TGCAGTGCGGAATGGCAGTTGGGCTACACCTTC
NA	TRBV5-1	once	TRBJ1-5	CASSASGAGWQPQHF	TGCGCCAGCAGCGCCAGCGGGGCGGGTTGGCAGCCCCAGCATTTT
NA	TRBV28	NA	TRBJ1-2	CASRARNYGYTF	TGTGCCAGCAGGGCTAGGAACTATGGCTACACCTTC
NA	TRBV23-1	NA	TRBJ1-1	CASSQSPDRPLNTEAFF	TGCGCCAGCAGTCAATCCCCAGACAGGCCGTTGAACACTGAAGCTTTCTTT
NA	TRBV27	NA	TRBJ1-2	CASSPNLGLPAYTF	TGTGCCAGCAGTCCCAACCTAGGGCTTCCCGCCTACACCTTC
NA	TRBV19	NA	TRBJ1-5	CASSRERYNQPQHF	TGTGCCAGTAGTAGGGAACGATACAATCAGCCCCAGCATTTT
TRBD2	TRBV10-1	NA	TRBJ2-7	CARSSGRPEYEQYF	TGCGCCAGATCGTCCGGGAGGCCAGAATACGAGCAGTACTTC
TRBD1	TRBV27	NA	TRBJ2-7	CASSAVGTGVPPYEQYF	TGTGCCAGCAGTGCAGTCGGGACAGGGGTTCCCCCCTACGAGCAGTACTTC
NA	TRBV11-3	NA	TRBJ2-7	CASSRDSYEQYF	TGTGCCAGCAGTAGGGACTCCTACGAGCAGTACTTC
NA	TRBV30	NA	TRBJ1-1	CAWSFGGSNTEAFF	TGTGCCTGGAGTTTTGGGGGCTCGAACACTGAAGCTTTCTTT
TRBD2	TRBV6-1	once	TRBJ2-1	CASSEGFRVRGNEQFF	TGTGCCAGCAGTGAAGGTTTCAGGGTGCGGGGGAATGAGCAGTTCTTC
NA	TRBV9	NA	TRBJ2-2	CASSVTSTGELFF	TGTGCCAGCAGCGTCACTAGCACCGGGGAGCTGTTTTTT
TRBD1	TRBV5-1	NA	TRBJ1-2	CASSLAAGGEGYGYTF	TGCGCCAGCAGCTTGGCCGCAGGGGGCGAGGGCTATGGCTACACCTTC
NA	TRBV20-1	NA	TRBJ2-2	CSASWYGELFF	TGCAGTGCTAGTTGGTACGGGGAGCTGTTTTTT
NA	TRBV18	NA	TRBJ2-1	CASSPLGEYNEQFF	TGTGCCAGCTCACCACTCGGGGAATACAATGAGCAGTTCTTC
NA	TRBV27	NA	TRBJ2-7	CASNPGFTVNSYEQYF	TGTGCCAGCAACCCGGGATTTACGGTAAACTCCTACGAGCAGTACTTC
TRBD1	TRBV11-3	NA	TRBJ2-5	CASSPRTGSRETQYF	TGTGCCAGCAGCCCCCGGACAGGGTCCCGAGAGACCCAGTACTTC
NA	TRBV7-7	NA	TRBJ2-7	CASRGGGVTYEQYF	TGTGCCAGCAGGGGAGGCGGGGTTACGTACGAGCAGTACTTC
NA	TRBV19	NA	TRBJ1-3	CAKRGQGNTIYF	TGTGCCAAAAGGGGCCAGGGAAACACCATATATTTT
TRBD1	TRBV4-3	NA	TRBJ1-1	CASSQGQGTEAFF	TGCGCCAGCAGCCAAGGACAGGGAACTGAAGCTTTCTTT